Below, 10 T cell receptor beta chains from the same sample are listed, as sequenced in a study of T cells in Graves' hyperthyroidism and ophthalmopathy. TCR beta CDR3 regions were amplified from RNA transcripts. During a first-round RT-PCR of the TCR CDR3, the HTBI primer set was used. Using its own MiXCR run on the multiplex PCR reads, TCRdb lists one record per CDR3 protein. The sample includes approximately 510,000 distinct CDR3 sequences, under 25% seen only once; the top ten take 26%. The sequencing sample was made of blood. These receptors were collected from a man aged 18 to 30 with Graves' hyperthyroidism.

This clonotype was recorded many times. This chain joins TRBV30 and TRBJ2-7; 7 bases map to TRBD1. With 3 bases clipped from V and 6 bases from J, the junction kept 8 bases outside the gene matches. Germline-derived CDR1 and CDR2 are GTSNPN and SVGIG (reference sequence). The length of the CDR3 is 13 residues. CDR3 nucleotide sequence: TGTGCCTGGAGCCATAAGGGGGCGGGCGAGCAGTACTTC. Protein product: CAWSHKGAGEQYF. Complete variable domain (other parts from reference TRBV30 and TRBJ2-7): SQTIHQWPATLVQPVGSPLSLECTVEGTSNPNLYWYRQAAGRGLQLLFYSVGIGQISSEVPQNLSASRPQDRQFILSSKKLLLSDSGFYLCAWSHKGAGEQYFGPGTRLTVT.

This clonotype showed up many times. The chain joins TRBV15 to TRBJ1-5; the match to TRBD1 covers 7 bases. The V and J ends lost 2 bases and 1 base, in that order; junction bases with no gene match: 8. The CDR3 loop spans 17 amino acids. Germline V CDR1 and CDR2: LNHNV, YYDKDF (reference sequence). In nucleotides, the CDR3 is TGTGCCACCAGCAGATCCGACAGGGCGTGGAGCAATCAGCCCCAGCATTTT. Its protein product is CATSRSDRAWSNQPQHF.

This clonotype was recorded many times. The chain combines TRBV7-2 with TRBJ1-5, with TRBD1 matching 8 bases. The CDR3 has 15 residues. J lost 5 bases, V lost 5 bases, and 8 bases had no gene match. Germline loops: CDR1 SGHTA, CDR2 FQGNSA. Here the CDR3 reads CASSPQTGVDQPQHF. In nucleotides, the CDR3 is TGTGCCAGCAGCCCCCAGACAGGGGTTGATCAGCCCCAGCATTTT.

This clonotype was recorded a few times. The V call is TRBV12-3 or TRBV12-4, the J call TRBJ2-7, with 11 positions matching TRBD1. V trimming: 10 bases; J trimming: 6 bases; junction bases outside the gene matches: 8. This CDR3 region has 13 residues. The CDR3 loop reads CATSPGQGGEQYF. The CDR3 coding sequence is TGTGCCACTTCGCCGGGACAGGGGGGCGAGCAGTACTTC.

This clonotype was detected ten times or more. This rearrangement joins TRBV28 to TRBJ1-5, with 10 bases lining up with TRBD1. With 3 bases clipped from V and 4 bases from J, the junction kept 15 bases outside the gene matches. Germline V gene lookup returns CDR1 MDHEN and CDR2 SYDVKM. This CDR3 comprises 19 residues. The CDR3 region has the DNA TGTGCCAGCAGTTTTACCAGAAGCCGAGGGGGACAGGGGAATCAGCCCCAGCATTTT. It is translated as CASSFTRSRGGQGNQPQHF.

Ten or more counts support this clonotype. V usage is TRBV29-1 and J usage is TRBJ2-5; D perhaps matches TRBD1 (6 bases). V gave up 0 bases and J gave up 5 bases, with 16 bases separating them. Looked up from germline, CDR1 is SQVTM and CDR2 is ANQGSEA. This CDR3 spans 15 amino acids. The CDR3 sequence: CSVEEGLGARETQYF. The CDR3 bases are TGCAGCGTTGAAGAGGGATTGGGGGCGAGGGAGACCCAGTACTTC.

The genes are TRBV29-1 and TRBJ2-7; D might be TRBD2 (6 bases). CDR1 is SQVTM, CDR2 ANQGSEA, per germline. The V end lost 1 base, the J end lost 4 bases, and 11 bases lay between the germline ends. The CDR3 has 13 residues. CDR3 in DNA: TGCAGCGTTGAAGGCGGGATCGGATACGAGCAGTACTTC. It encodes CSVEGGIGYEQYF.

This clonotype was recorded many times. J is TRBJ1-2 and V is TRBV28; TRBD1 aligns across 11 bases. CDR3 length equals 16 residues. Germline V CDR1 and CDR2: MDHEN, SYDVKM. J was trimmed by 3 bases and V by 1 base; bases with no gene match: 4. The DNA for the CDR3 is TGTGCCAGCAGTTTATCCAGGACAGGGGGCGACTATGGCTACACCTTC. Protein: CASSLSRTGGDYGYTF.

V and J are TRBV30 and TRBJ1-2; TRBD1 aligns across 7 bases. V was pared by 3 bases and J by 4 bases, with 5 bases of the junction left unmatched. The CDR3 is 13 residues long. Germline V CDR1 and CDR2: GTSNPN, SVGIG (reference sequence). The CDR3 reads CAWRSSGGYGYTF. CDR3 bases: TGTGCCTGGAGGTCTTCAGGGGGCTATGGCTACACCTTC. Supplemented by reference TRBV30 and TRBJ1-2, the full variable domain reads SQTIHQWPATLVQPVGSPLSLECTVEGTSNPNLYWYRQAAGRGLQLLFYSVGIGQISSEVPQNLSASRPQDRQFILSSKKLLLSDSGFYLCAWRSSGGYGYTFGSGTRLTVV.

This chain connects TRBV10-3 to TRBJ2-7, with 9 bases fitting TRBD2. Germline CDR1 is ENHRY and CDR2 is SYGVKD. This CDR3 spans 15 amino acids. The ends lost 2 bases at V and 4 bases at J; junction bases unmatched: 6. The CDR3 here is CAISEETSGGYEQYF. CDR3 bases: TGTGCCATCAGTGAGGAGACTAGCGGAGGATACGAGCAGTACTTC.